This TCR beta chain is drawn from a study of T cells expressing NK-cell markers. Germline loops: CDR1 SQVTM, CDR2 ANQGSEA. The CDR3 is 14 residues long. TCRdb re-called the 5' RACE reads and shows each CDR3 protein once, DNA omitted. This listing includes 500,000 or so distinct CDR3 sequences. The V call is TRBV29-1, the J call TRBJ2-2; TCRdb indicates TRBD1, and absent DNA this call remains unverified. The receptor's source is a man between 18 and 35 years old in good health. The sample consisted of blood T cells: a sorted CD56 or NKG2C T cell subset, CD4+ or CD8+ T cells, or bulk PBMC T cells (not recorded which). The CDR3 is CSVEDGAVVGELFF.